The clone carrying this T cell receptor (beta chain) was detected a few times. The target antigen is unknown. The CDR3 totals 13 residues. Trimming took off 1 base at V and 2 bases at J, with 6 bases between the two ends. CDR1 and CDR2 from the germline V gene are LGHNA and YNFKEQ. After template switching added a universal primer site, the resulting cDNA carried unique molecular identifiers. TCRdb reanalysed the 5' RACE reads using MiXCR and keeps one entry per CDR3 protein. The repertoire holds some 790,000 distinct CDR3 sequences, 18% seen once, with over 10% in the top ten. This record belongs to a study of identical twins. Study results and caveats: In monozygotic twins, models underestimated the sharing of out-of-frame TCR alpha.

These data were also filed under a second study, of T cells expressing NK-cell markers.

The sequencing sample was made of PBMCs. The V and J genes are TRBV4-2 and TRBJ2-7; D not certain. This receptor was obtained from a woman younger than 35 in good health. CDR3 nucleotide sequence: TGTGCCAGCAGCCAAGGTCGTCCCTACGAGCAGTACTTC. Translation gives CASSQGRPYEQYF.